A selection of T cell receptor beta chains follows, all from one sample in a study of regulatory T cells in long-lasting Graves disease. MiXCR was run by TCRdb on the multiplex PCR reads, yielding one entry per CDR3 protein. This table has approximately 480,000 distinct CDR3 sequences, about 16% appearing once. These same data were also listed under a study on T cells in Graves' hyperthyroidism and ophthalmopathy.

The starting material was peripheral blood mononuclear cells (PBMCs), obtained at new diagnosis, from a patient treated with antithyroid drugs. The receptor source for this set is a middle-aged man with Graves disease. The CDR3 runs from the conserved cysteine through the conserved F or W. The order of the fields is V gene, D gene, J gene, clone size, CDR3 protein, CDR3 DNA. D genes are given only for firm matches. Size tells how often a clone was seen (once, few, many) or the class of an expanded clone, and some rows leave it out.

>TRBV19|NA|TRBJ2-7|NA
CASTDRAGGEQYF
TGTGCCAGTACCGACAGGGCAGGAGGGGAGCAGTACTTC
>TRBV24-1|TRBD1|TRBJ2-7|few
CATSDTGDPPYEQYF
TGTGCCACCAGTGATACAGGGGACCCTCCATACGAGCAGTACTTC
>TRBV6-1|NA|TRBJ1-5|NA
CASSTFGENQPQHF
TGTGCCAGCAGTACCTTCGGGGAAAATCAGCCCCAGCATTTT
>TRBV20-1|TRBD2|TRBJ2-1|NA
CSARRTSKSYNEQFF
TGCAGTGCCAGAAGGACTAGCAAGTCCTACAATGAGCAGTTCTTC
>TRBV29-1|TRBD2|TRBJ2-1|NA
CSVEDSGWGGLSSERGVLDEQFF
TGCAGCGTTGAAGATTCCGGTTGGGGGGGGCTGTCATCGGAGCGGGGGGTTTTGGATGAGCAGTTCTTC
>TRBV12-3/TRBV12-4|NA|TRBJ2-7|many
CASSPRGYEQYF
TGTGCCAGCAGTCCCCGGGGATACGAGCAGTACTTC
>TRBV11-3|TRBD2|TRBJ2-3|many
CASSRTPGRVDTQYF
TGTGCCAGCAGCCGCACCCCGGGGAGGGTGGATACGCAGTATTTT
>TRBV10-3|TRBD2|TRBJ2-3|NA
CAISVGGSSTDTQYF
TGTGCCATCAGTGTCGGCGGGAGTAGCACAGATACGCAGTATTTT
>TRBV6-1|NA|TRBJ2-7|many
CASSRSFFYEQYF
TGTGCCAGCAGTAGGTCGTTTTTCTACGAGCAGTACTTC
>TRBV24-1|TRBD1|TRBJ2-7|few
CATSAPGRGPHSYEQYF
TGTGCCACCAGTGCCCCTGGTAGGGGGCCGCATTCCTACGAGCAGTACTTC
>TRBV28|NA|TRBJ2-6|NA
CASSSSGSGANVLTF
TGTGCCAGCAGTTCCTCAGGGTCTGGGGCCAACGTCCTGACTTTC
>TRBV4-1|TRBD2|TRBJ2-1|NA
CASSQDRGLASVF
TGCGCCAGCAGCCAAGATCGAGGACTAGCCTCGGTCTTC
>TRBV3-1|TRBD1|TRBJ2-1|many
CASSRHQGQGSYNEQFF
TGTGCCAGCAGCCGACACCAGGGACAGGGTTCCTACAATGAGCAGTTCTTC
>TRBV11-3|NA|TRBJ2-1|NA
CASSPHPRREQFF
TGTGCCAGCAGCCCACACCCCCGGCGGGAGCAGTTCTTC
>TRBV3-1|NA|TRBJ2-7|many
CASSQGLLSYEQYF
TGTGCCAGCAGCCAGGGACTCCTCTCCTACGAGCAGTACTTC
>TRBV12-3/TRBV12-4|NA|TRBJ1-2|many
CASSSPKSYGYTF
TGTGCCAGCAGTTCACCCAAGAGTTATGGCTACACCTTC
>TRBV2|TRBD2|TRBJ2-3|many
CANGLDYTDTQYF
TGTGCCAACGGACTAGACTACACAGATACGCAGTATTTT
>TRBV12-3/TRBV12-4|NA|TRBJ2-2|many
CASRRAAGSGTGELFF
TGTGCCAGCAGGAGGGCCGCGGGGTCGGGGACCGGGGAGCTGTTTTTT
>TRBV18|NA|TRBJ2-5|many
CASSPGTPEDTQYF
TGTGCCAGCTCCCCCGGGACACCGGAGGATACCCAGTACTTC
>TRBV11-2|TRBD1|TRBJ2-7|many
CASSALARTGPYEQYF
TGTGCCAGCAGCGCCCTTGCCAGGACAGGGCCCTACGAGCAGTACTTC
>TRBV14|TRBD2|TRBJ2-7|many
CASSRGTGGSYEQYF
TGTGCCAGCAGCCGAGGAACGGGAGGGTCGTACGAGCAGTACTTC
>TRBV7-9|TRBD2|TRBJ2-7|NA
CASSLAVYSYEQYF
TGTGCCAGCAGCCTAGCGGTTTACTCCTACGAGCAGTACTTC
>TRBV20-1|NA|TRBJ2-1|many
CSARRQENYNEQFF
TGCAGTGCTAGAAGACAGGAGAACTACAATGAGCAGTTCTTC
>TRBV20-1|TRBD2|TRBJ2-3|many
CSASWGGADTQYF
TGCAGTGCTAGTTGGGGGGGGGCAGATACGCAGTATTTT
>TRBV20-1|NA|TRBJ2-1|many
CSARDRGSFYEQFF
TGCAGTGCTAGAGATAGGGGGAGTTTCTATGAGCAGTTCTTC
>TRBV6-2/TRBV6-3|NA|TRBJ2-3|many
CASVFADTQYF
TGTGCCAGCGTTTTCGCAGATACGCAGTATTTT
>TRBV28|NA|TRBJ2-7|NA
CASRPVGSSYEQYF
TGTGCCAGCAGACCGGTGGGGTCCTCCTACGAGCAGTACTTC
>TRBV28|TRBD2|TRBJ2-3|many
CATVTSGSVFADTQYF
TGTGCCACGGTGACTAGCGGGAGTGTTTTCGCCGATACGCAGTATTTT
>TRBV7-9|TRBD2|TRBJ2-2|NA
CASSPLLSGKTGELFF
TGTGCCAGCAGCCCACTCCTCAGCGGGAAGACCGGGGAGCTGTTTTTT
>TRBV18|TRBD2|TRBJ2-3|NA
CASSPPNLAGATDTQYF
TGTGCCAGCTCACCTCCCAATCTAGCGGGGGCCACAGATACGCAGTATTTT
>TRBV6-5|TRBD2|TRBJ2-1|NA
CASSPMTSGSYNEQFF
TGTGCCAGCAGCCCTATGACTAGCGGGAGCTACAATGAGCAGTTCTTC
>TRBV18|NA|TRBJ1-3|few
CASSLDSSGNTIYF
TGTGCCAGCTCCCTGGACAGCTCTGGAAACACCATATATTTT
>TRBV30|NA|TRBJ1-6|NA
CAWSLGGLYNSPLHF
TGTGCCTGGAGCCTGGGGGGACTCTATAATTCACCCCTCCACTTT
>TRBV2|TRBD1|TRBJ2-7|many
CASIIDRVVHEQYF
TGTGCCAGCATTATCGACAGGGTCGTCCACGAGCAGTACTTC
>TRBV5-5|TRBD1|TRBJ2-5|few
CASSGRQGQETQYF
TGTGCCAGCAGCGGAAGACAGGGCCAAGAGACCCAGTACTTC
>TRBV6-5|TRBD1|TRBJ1-4|NA
CASSYSDRGGNEKLFF
TGTGCCAGCAGTTACTCAGACAGGGGAGGAAATGAAAAACTGTTTTTT
>TRBV27|NA|TRBJ1-1|many
CASSYTGRYTEAFF
TGTGCCAGCAGTTACACTGGCAGGTACACTGAAGCTTTCTTT
>TRBV12-3/TRBV12-4|NA|TRBJ1-6|many
CASRPRAESPLHF
TGTGCCAGCAGACCCCGGGCGGAATCACCCCTCCACTTT